Below are 17 T cell receptor beta chains sequenced from a single sample in a study of T-cell reconstitution after alpha-beta-depleted transplantation in children. Unique molecular identifiers were incorporated into the prepared TCRbeta library. TCRdb reanalysed the PCR reads using MiXCR and keeps one entry per CDR3 protein. The data contain hundreds of thousands of distinct CDR3 sequences, around 13% of them singletons. The sequencing used PBMCs, collected before TCRalphabeta/CD19-depleted stem cell transplant. The receptors shown here come from a girl aged 2 to 9 with congenital amegakaryocytic thrombocytopenia, due to receive a stem cell transplant.

This clonotype was observed at least ten times. The chain combines TRBV10-3 with TRBJ2-1; 8 bases map to TRBD2. CDR3 length: 15 residues. Germline loops: CDR1 ENHRY, CDR2 SYGVKD. J lost 5 bases, V lost 2 bases, and 5 bases had no gene match. The CDR3 region has the DNA TGTGCCATCAGTGAGGCCCGGGAGGGAAACAATGAGCAGTTCTTC. This encodes CAISEAREGNNEQFF.

This clonotype occurred many times. V is TRBV29-1 and J is TRBJ2-2; tentatively, D is TRBD1 (5 bases). The CDR3 is 13 amino acids. Germline CDR1 is SQVTM and CDR2 is ANQGSEA. Trimming shortened V by 3 bases and J by 0 bases, and 5 bases separated the two germline ends. In nucleotides, the CDR3 is TGCAGCGTTGACAGGGCGAACACCGGGGAGCTGTTTTTT. Its protein is CSVDRANTGELFF.

This chain links TRBV20-1 with TRBJ2-1; D perhaps matches TRBD2 (6 bases). The CDR3 length is 15 residues. Trimming removed 6 bases at V and 7 bases at J, with 22 bases between. CDR1 and CDR2 from the germline V gene are DFQATT and SNEGSKA (reference sequence). This CDR3 reads CSAAPGTAVQNEQFF. The DNA of the CDR3 is TGCAGTGCCGCACCCGGGACTGCGGTACAGAATGAGCAGTTCTTC.

A few counts support this clonotype. The V and J genes are TRBV7-9 and TRBJ2-1; TRBD2 might be the D (6 bases). The V gene's germline CDR1 is SEHNR and CDR2 FQNEAQ (reference sequence). There are 15 residues in the CDR3. V lost 5 bases to trimming and J lost 3 bases, with 14 bases between them. The CDR3: CASSSPGDSYNEQFF. Here the CDR3 DNA reads TGTGCCAGCAGCAGTCCGGGAGATAGCTACAATGAGCAGTTCTTC.

This clonotype was observed many times. The V and J genes are TRBV2 and TRBJ2-3; no clear D gene. V lost 1 base and J lost 0, with 8 bases in between. Germline V CDR1 and CDR2: SNHLY, FYNNEI. This CDR3 comprises 15 residues. Written as DNA, the CDR3 is TGTGCCAGCAGTGAAGGGTTGACCAGCACAGATACGCAGTATTTT. It specifies CASSEGLTSTDTQYF.

This clonotype has at least ten counts. This chain connects TRBV20-1 to TRBJ1-1; D unresolved. This CDR3 comprises 14 residues. The V gene's germline CDR1 is DFQATT and CDR2 SNEGSKA (reference sequence). Deletions cut 3 bases from V and 2 bases from J, with 13 bases between. CDR3: CSASKAHPNTEAFF. The CDR3 coding sequence is TGCAGTGCTAGTAAGGCTCATCCTAACACTGAAGCTTTCTTT.

In its sample, this clonotype was seen a few times. J is TRBJ1-4 and V is TRBV5-5; perhaps TRBD1 as D (5 bases). CDR3 length equals 17 residues. The germline V gene encodes CDR1 SGHKS and CDR2 YYEKEE (reference sequence). V shed 4 bases and J shed 5 bases, with 21 bases lying between them. As DNA, the CDR3 is TGTGCCAGCAGCACGGGACGAAATGCCGGCTTAAATGAAAAACTGTTTTTT. Translation gives CASSTGRNAGLNEKLFF.

V usage is TRBV30 and J usage is TRBJ2-5; no definite D call. The V gene's germline CDR1 is GTSNPN and CDR2 SVGIG (reference sequence). CDR3 size: 13 residues. Trimming shortened V by 4 bases and J by 5 bases, and 14 bases separated the two germline ends. The chain's CDR3 is CAWKGTHVETQYF. DNA of the CDR3: TGTGCCTGGAAAGGCACCCACGTGGAGACCCAGTACTTC. The full variable domain, completed using reference TRBV30 and TRBJ2-5, is SQTIHQWPATLVQPVGSPLSLECTVEGTSNPNLYWYRQAAGRGLQLLFYSVGIGQISSEVPQNLSASRPQDRQFILSSKKLLLSDSGFYLCAWKGTHVETQYFGPGTRLLVL.

This clonotype was observed at least ten times. CDR3 amino acids: CASSLFDSGGTDTQYF. CDR3 in DNA: TGTGCCAGCAGCTTGTTTGATTCCGGGGGCACAGATACGCAGTATTTT. The chain carries TRBV5-6 and TRBJ2-3; tentatively, D is TRBD2 (5 bases). V was trimmed by 1 base and J by 1 base, leaving 13 bases between them. This CDR3 is 16 amino acids long. Germline V gives CDR1 SGHDT, CDR2 YYEEEE.

There are many counts of this clonotype. This chain uses TRBV20-1 with TRBJ1-5, with D tentatively TRBD1 (5 bases). The CDR3 totals 13 residues. CDR1 is DFQATT, CDR2 SNEGSKA, per germline (reference sequence). The CDR3 DNA follows: TGCAGCTGGGGGACGGGAGGATATCAGCCCCAGCATTTT. Translation gives CSWGTGGYQPQHF.

This clonotype was seen at least ten times. The V call is TRBV20-1, the J call TRBJ2-5, with 11 nucleotides matching TRBD1. The germline CDR1 and CDR2 sequences are DFQATT and SNEGSKA (reference sequence). The CDR3 totals 13 residues. V lost 6 bases, J lost 9 bases, and 9 bases stayed unmatched. CDR3 sequence: CSASGTGGKAQYF. The CDR3 DNA is TGCAGTGCCTCCGGGACAGGGGGGAAGGCCCAGTACTTC.

V usage is TRBV20-1 and J usage is TRBJ2-1; D is undetermined. V was pared by 3 bases and J by 6 bases, with 6 bases between. Germline V CDR1 and CDR2: DFQATT, SNEGSKA (reference sequence). The length of the CDR3 is 11 residues. CDR3 sequence reads: CSASLGNEQFF. CDR3 DNA: TGCAGTGCTAGCTTGGGCAATGAGCAGTTCTTC.

The chain couples TRBV28 to TRBJ2-3; the D gene could be TRBD1 or TRBD2 (6 bases each). V was cut by 3 bases and J by 0 bases, with 13 bases left in between. The CDR3 spans 16 residues. The germline V gene has CDR1 MDHEN and CDR2 SYDVKM. The CDR3 is CASSFPGASSTDTQYF. The CDR3 DNA follows: TGTGCCAGCAGTTTCCCGGGGGCTTCGAGCACAGATACGCAGTATTTT.

This clonotype has at least ten counts. The chain has TRBV5-1 and TRBJ1-2; D is perhaps TRBD1 (6 bases). The germline V gene encodes CDR1 SGHRS and CDR2 YFSETQ. The CDR3 has 14 residues. V was clipped by 6 bases and J by 4 bases, with 16 bases between them. The CDR3, as DNA: TGCGCCAGCAAAAATTCGGACAGCTTCTATGGCTACACCTTC. Its protein is CASKNSDSFYGYTF.

This clonotype was detected ten times or more. J is TRBJ2-2 and V is TRBV5-1, with 7 bases aligning to TRBD2. V gave up 4 bases and J gave up 5 bases; unmatched junction bases: 17. The CDR3 contains 18 residues. The germline V gene encodes CDR1 SGHRS and CDR2 YFSETQ. CDR3 in amino acids: CASSPNSGREKLTGELFF. The CDR3 nucleotides are TGCGCCAGCAGCCCAAATAGTGGGCGGGAGAAACTTACCGGGGAGCTGTTTTTT.

This clonotype was found a few times. The chain is built from TRBV15 and TRBJ1-5; a weak D match, TRBD1 (6 bases). Germline CDR1 and CDR2: LNHNV and YYDKDF (reference sequence). This CDR3 has 16 residues. The V end lost 0 bases, the J end lost 7 bases, and 16 bases lay between the germline ends. As DNA, the CDR3 is TGTGCCACCAGCAGAGATCGCTATGGGGGCAGGCAGCCCCAGCATTTT. Translating gives CATSRDRYGGRQPQHF.

This clonotype appeared a few times. The chain employs TRBV14 and TRBJ2-7, with a weak D call TRBD2 (6 bases). The germline V gene encodes CDR1 SGHDN and CDR2 FVKESK. The V end was cut by 2 bases, the J end by 3 bases, with 8 bases between. CDR3 length equals 13 residues. As DNA, the CDR3 is TGTGCCAGCAGCCAAATGGGGGGCTACGAGCAGTACTTC. This codes for CASSQMGGYEQYF.